Below are 15 T cell receptor beta chains sequenced from a single sample in a study of blood T cells in healthy people across ages. A sample-barcoded 5' primer and a J-beta primer mix were used in a second PCR of roughly 6 to 12 cycles. MiXCR was run by TCRdb on the 5' RACE reads, yielding one entry per CDR3 protein. The table shows 1,500,000 or so distinct CDR3 sequences, with 42% occurring only once. The source material was blood. All receptors come from a woman younger than 35 in good health.

There are many counts of this clonotype. The chain recombines TRBV12-3 or TRBV12-4 with TRBJ2-1; D possibly matches TRBD1 or TRBD2 (6 bases each). Between the trimmed V and J ends, which lost 2 bases and 6 bases, there was a span of 8 bases. CDR3 length: 13 residues. The CDR3 nucleotides are TGTGCCAGCAGTTTATCGGGGGCCAATGAGCAGTTCTTC. Its translation is CASSLSGANEQFF.

The gene calls are TRBV4-3 and TRBJ2-1; 15 bases agree with TRBD2. This CDR3 is built from 16 residues. Trimming took 0 bases from V and 6 from J; bases not matched to a gene: 0. Germline CDR1 and CDR2: LGHNA and YSLEER. CDR3 DNA: TGCGCCAGCAGCCAAGAGGGACTAGCGGGAGGCAATGAGCAGTTCTTC. This gives the protein CASSQEGLAGGNEQFF.

The chain links TRBV28 to TRBJ1-2, with TRBD1 as a possible D gene (6 bases). CDR3 length: 17 amino acids. Between the trimmed V and J ends, which lost 3 bases and 3 bases, there was a span of 20 bases. The germline CDR1 and CDR2 sequences are MDHEN and SYDVKM. Here the CDR3 DNA reads TGTGCCAGCAGTTTGACGTTGTGGGGGGCAGTCGACTATGGCTACACCTTC. The encoded protein is CASSLTLWGAVDYGYTF.

The gene calls are TRBV4-1 and TRBJ1-1; 8 bases fit TRBD1. After removal of 0 bases from V and 5 bases from J, the junction contained 2 bases not matched to a gene. The CDR3 is made up of 14 amino acids. Germline lookup yields CDR1 MGHRA and CDR2 YSYEKL. The chain's CDR3 is CASSQDQGATEAFF. CDR3 sequence (DNA): TGCGCCAGCAGCCAAGATCAGGGGGCTACTGAAGCTTTCTTT.

The chain couples TRBV9 to TRBJ2-5; 9 nucleotides align to TRBD2. The J call may be faulty, since TRBJ2-7 better matches the DNA end. The germline V gene has CDR1 SGDLS and CDR2 YYNGEE. The CDR3 has 14 residues. CDR3 coding DNA: TGTGCCAGCAGCCCCGGGACTAGCAAATACGAGCAGTACTTC. Its protein product is CASSPGTSKYEQYF.

This clonotype was recorded once. The chain couples TRBV7-9 to TRBJ1-2; D ambiguous. In germline, CDR1 is SEHNR, CDR2 FQNEAQ (reference sequence). CDR3 length: 16 amino acids. V was trimmed by 2 bases and J by 4 bases, leaving 17 bases between them. In DNA, the CDR3 is TGTGCCAGCAGCTTAAACGAGGGCGCCGAGACCTATGGCTACACCTTC. Translation gives CASSLNEGAETYGYTF. Using reference TRBV7-9 and TRBJ1-2 for the parts outside the CDR3, the full variable domain is DTGVSQNPRHKITKRGQNVTFRCDPISEHNRLYWYRQTLGQGPEFLTYFQNEAQLEKSRLLSDRFSAERPKGSFSTLEIQRTEQGDSAMYLCASSLNEGAETYGYTFGSGTRLTVV.

V is TRBV7-2 and J is TRBJ2-3, with a possible D match to TRBD2 (6 bases). The CDR3 loop spans 16 amino acids. V was pared by 6 bases and J by 4 bases, with 20 bases between. Germline loops: CDR1 SGHTA, CDR2 FQGNSA. In DNA, the CDR3 is TGTGCCAGCAGACCCAGTATAGTGGGAGGAGCAGATACGCAGTATTTT. Its translation: CASRPSIVGGADTQYF.

This clonotype was detected a few times. This chain links TRBV4-2 with TRBJ1-2; the D gene is possibly TRBD1 (5 bases). The CDR3 length is 14 residues. Germline lookup yields CDR1 LGHNA and CDR2 YNFKEQ. Trimming cost V 1 base and J 7 bases, with 13 bases left between them. The DNA of the CDR3 is TGTGCCAGCAGCCAAGTCAAGGGGCGCGGTGGCTACACCTTC. Translating it yields CASSQVKGRGGYTF.

The chain has TRBV20-1 and TRBJ1-1; D may be TRBD1 (6 bases). V was clipped by 4 bases and J by 8 bases, with 8 bases between them. Per the germline V gene, CDR1 is DFQATT and CDR2 is SNEGSKA (reference sequence). This CDR3 contains 10 residues. DNA for the CDR3: TGCAGTGCTACGACAGGAGAAGCTTTCTTT. This sequence encodes CSATTGEAFF.

The chain uses TRBV20-1 and TRBJ2-3; D possibly corresponds to TRBD2 (6 bases). V was pared by 3 bases and J by 2 bases, with 12 bases between. The CDR3 covers 14 residues. Germline V gene sequence: CDR1 DFQATT, CDR2 SNEGSKA (reference sequence). The CDR3 reads CSARVTSDTDTQYF. Here the CDR3 DNA reads TGCAGTGCTAGGGTGACTAGTGACACAGATACGCAGTATTTT.

The rearrangement links TRBV12-3 or TRBV12-4 to TRBJ1-1, with TRBD1 matching over 9 bases. The CDR3 length is 13 residues. With 8 bases clipped from V and 8 bases from J, the junction kept 9 bases outside the gene matches. The CDR3 here is CASGSQGAWEAFF. The CDR3 DNA sequence: TGTGCCAGCGGATCACAGGGGGCATGGGAAGCTTTCTTT.

The gene calls are TRBV5-6 and TRBJ1-1; D possibly corresponds to TRBD1 (5 bases). Germline V lookup: CDR1 SGHDT, CDR2 YYEEEE. The CDR3 consists of 17 residues. V lost 4 bases and J lost 5, with 24 bases in between. CDR3 nucleotides: TGTGCCAGCAGCCGCACCAGGACAATCAAAAGCGGGACTGAAGCTTTCTTT. This encodes CASSRTRTIKSGTEAFF.

The chain links TRBV20-1 to TRBJ2-7; TRBD2 matches 7 bases. The CDR3 is made up of 15 amino acids. Germline V CDR1 and CDR2: DFQATT, SNEGSKA (reference sequence). V was pared by 0 bases and J by 1 base, with 6 bases of the junction left unmatched. In nucleotides, the CDR3 is TGCAGTGCTAGAGACGGGCGGGAGCCGTCCTACGAGCAGTACTTC. Translation: CSARDGREPSYEQYF.

This clonotype was observed a few times. This sequence joins TRBV6-5 and TRBJ2-7, with D unresolved. The V gene lost 0 bases and the J gene lost 0 bases, with 9 bases spanning the gap. This CDR3 spans 15 amino acids. Germline lookup yields CDR1 MNHEY and CDR2 SVGAGI. For the CDR3, the DNA is TGTGCCAGCAGTTACTCGATGGGTGGCTCCTACGAGCAGTACTTC. It translates to CASSYSMGGSYEQYF.

This chain joins TRBV20-1 and TRBJ2-1; 9 positions match TRBD2. The CDR3 is 17 amino acids. CDR1 and CDR2 from the germline V gene are DFQATT and SNEGSKA (reference sequence). Losses at the gene ends were 1 base for V and 4 bases for J; bases not matched to a gene: 11. This chain's CDR3 is CSARASGDISYYNEQFF. The CDR3, as DNA: TGCAGTGCTAGAGCTAGCGGGGACATTTCTTATTACAATGAGCAGTTCTTC.